The present entry profiles one T cell receptor (beta chain) with its context. What it binds is unknown. This record comes from a study of T cells in localized non-small cell lung cancer. General study points: Overall survival was longer when the density of T cells in the blood was higher. Because only a single region of the tumor was sequenced, heterogeneity remains possible. Appearances in adjacent lung were noted for a median about 60 of the top 100 tumor clones. Uninvolved adjacent lung had higher T cell clonality than tumor and all other tissues.

The table came from immunoSEQ multiplex PCR; TCRdb's copy has only in-frame clones and leaves some out. The data show about 24,000 clones, around 88% seen once. The CDR3 runs 14 residues. V lost 5 bases to trimming and J lost 8 bases, with 18 bases between them. Looked up from germline, CDR1 is MNHNY and CDR2 is SVGAGI (reference sequence). V and J are TRBV6-6 and TRBJ1-2, with D hard to call. This sequence originates from a woman aged 35 to 69 with stage III lung adenocarcinoma. Sequencing used peripheral blood mononuclear cells, obtained before any cancer treatment. The CDR3 loop reads CASSARNTGGGYTF. The DNA of the CDR3 is TGTGCCAGCAGTGCTAGGAACACGGGAGGGGGCTACACCTTC.